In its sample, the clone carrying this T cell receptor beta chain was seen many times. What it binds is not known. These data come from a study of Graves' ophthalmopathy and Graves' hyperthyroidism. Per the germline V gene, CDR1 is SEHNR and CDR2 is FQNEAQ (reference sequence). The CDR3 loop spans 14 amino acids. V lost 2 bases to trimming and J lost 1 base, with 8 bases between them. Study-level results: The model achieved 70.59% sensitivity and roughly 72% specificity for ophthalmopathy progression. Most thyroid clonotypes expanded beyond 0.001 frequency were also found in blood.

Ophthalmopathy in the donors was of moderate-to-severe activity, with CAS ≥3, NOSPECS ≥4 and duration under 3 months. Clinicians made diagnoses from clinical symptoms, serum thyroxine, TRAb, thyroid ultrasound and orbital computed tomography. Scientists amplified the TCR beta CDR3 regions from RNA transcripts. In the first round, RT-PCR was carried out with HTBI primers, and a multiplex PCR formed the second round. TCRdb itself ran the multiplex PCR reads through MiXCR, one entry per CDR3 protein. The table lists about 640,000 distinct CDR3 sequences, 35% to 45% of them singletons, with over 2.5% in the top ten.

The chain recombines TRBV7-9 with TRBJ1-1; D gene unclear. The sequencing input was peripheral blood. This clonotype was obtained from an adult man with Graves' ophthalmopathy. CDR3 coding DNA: TGTGCCAGCAGCTTATGGGCCGGGAACACTGAAGCTTTCTTT. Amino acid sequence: CASSLWAGNTEAFF.